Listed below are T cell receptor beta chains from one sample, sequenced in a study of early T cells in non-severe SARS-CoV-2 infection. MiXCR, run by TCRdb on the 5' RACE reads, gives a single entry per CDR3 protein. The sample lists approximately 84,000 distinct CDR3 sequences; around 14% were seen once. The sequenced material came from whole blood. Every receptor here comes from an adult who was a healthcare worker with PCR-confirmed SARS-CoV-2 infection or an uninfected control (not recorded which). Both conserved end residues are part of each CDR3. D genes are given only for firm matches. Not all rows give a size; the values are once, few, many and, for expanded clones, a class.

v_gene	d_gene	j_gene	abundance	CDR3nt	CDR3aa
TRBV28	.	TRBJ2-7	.	TGTGCCAGCAGTTACGTCGGGCGGAGCTACGAGCAGTACTTC	CASSYVGRSYEQYF
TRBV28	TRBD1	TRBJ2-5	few	TGTGCCAGCAGTTTAGGGACAGGGTACCAAGAGACCCAGTACTTC	CASSLGTGYQETQYF
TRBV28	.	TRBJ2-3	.	TGTGCCAGCAGCAAACTAGGACCTAGCACAGATACGCAGTATTTT	CASSKLGPSTDTQYF
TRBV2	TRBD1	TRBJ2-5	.	TGTGCCAGCAGCCGGGACAGCCAAGAGACCCAGTACTTC	CASSRDSQETQYF
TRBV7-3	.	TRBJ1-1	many	TGTGCCAGCAGTTTTGGACGGGCGAACACTGAAGCTTTCTTT	CASSFGRANTEAFF
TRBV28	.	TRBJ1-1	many	TGTGCCAGCCATGAGGGGTGGAACACTGAAGCTTTCTTT	CASHEGWNTEAFF
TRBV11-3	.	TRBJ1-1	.	TGTGCCAGCAGTTTAGAGGGGGACACTGAAGCTTTCTTT	CASSLEGDTEAFF
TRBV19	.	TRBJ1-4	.	TGTGCCAGTAGTGACAGGCGCACTAATGAAAAACTGTTTTTT	CASSDRRTNEKLFF
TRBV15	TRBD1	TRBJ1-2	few	TGTGCCACCAGCAGGAACAGGGGATGGAACTATGGCTACACCTTC	CATSRNRGWNYGYTF
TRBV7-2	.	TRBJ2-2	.	TGTGCCAGCAGCTTTTACACCGGGGAGCTGTTTTTT	CASSFYTGELFF
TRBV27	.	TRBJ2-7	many	TGTGCCAGCAGTTTATCAGGGGCAGCCTACGAGCAGTACTTC	CASSLSGAAYEQYF
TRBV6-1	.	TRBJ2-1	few	TGTGCCAGCAGAGGGGGGGGTGGCTCCTACAATGAGCAGTTCTTC	CASRGGGGSYNEQFF
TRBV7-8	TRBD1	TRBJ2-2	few	TGTGCCAGCAGCTTACAAGGGACAGGGGGTAACGGGGAGCTGTTTTTT	CASSLQGTGGNGELFF
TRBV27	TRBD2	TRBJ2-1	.	TGTGCCAGCAGTTCTCCGGAGAGCGGGGTTCGTAATGAGCAGTTCTTC	CASSSPESGVRNEQFF
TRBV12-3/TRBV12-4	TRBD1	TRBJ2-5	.	TGTGCCAGCAGTCCCTGGACAGGGAACCAAGAGACCCAGTACTTC	CASSPWTGNQETQYF
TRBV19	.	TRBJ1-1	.	TGTGCCAGTAGCATACAGGAGAACACTGAAGCTTTCTTT	CASSIQENTEAFF
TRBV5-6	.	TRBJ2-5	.	TGTGCCAGCAGCTTTGGGAAAGAGACCCAGTACTTC	CASSFGKETQYF
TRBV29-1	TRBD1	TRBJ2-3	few	TGCAGCGTTGAGGGACAGGGTCCAGATACGCAGTATTTT	CSVEGQGPDTQYF
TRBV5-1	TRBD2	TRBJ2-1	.	TGCGCCAGCAGCACCGGACTAGCGGGAGTCTACAATGAGCAGTTCTTC	CASSTGLAGVYNEQFF
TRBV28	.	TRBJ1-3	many	TGTGCCAGCACTTTATCAGCAGGGAGGAACACCATATATTTT	CASTLSAGRNTIYF
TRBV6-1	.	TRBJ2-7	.	TGTGCCAGCAGTGGACACAACGAGCAGTACTTC	CASSGHNEQYF
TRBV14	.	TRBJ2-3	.	TGTGCCAGCAGCCATCCGGGGGCAGGGGATACGCAGTATTTT	CASSHPGAGDTQYF
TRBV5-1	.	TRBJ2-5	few	TGCGCCAGTCGAAGAACTACCGCTGCCGCCGAAAAAGAGACCCAGTACTTC	CASRRTTAAAEKETQYF
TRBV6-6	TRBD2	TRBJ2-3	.	TGTGCCAGCAGTTACTCGTCGACTAGCGGGGGGCCCGCAGATACGCAGTATTTT	CASSYSSTSGGPADTQYF
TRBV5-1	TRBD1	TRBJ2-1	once	TGCGCCAGCAGCCCAAGCCGGGACAGATACTACAATGAGCAGTTCTTC	CASSPSRDRYYNEQFF
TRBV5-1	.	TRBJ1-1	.	TGCGCCAGCAGCTTGCAGGCCAGCGGGTCGAACACTGAAGCTTTCTTT	CASSLQASGSNTEAFF
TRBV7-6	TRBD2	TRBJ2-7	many	TGTGCCAGCAGCCCCTATAGCGGGGACTACTACGAGCAGTACTTC	CASSPYSGDYYEQYF
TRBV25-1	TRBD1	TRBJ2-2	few	TGTGCCAGCCTCAGTCCGGGACAGGGCACCGGGGAGCTGTTTTTT	CASLSPGQGTGELFF
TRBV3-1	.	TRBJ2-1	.	TGTGCCAGCAGCCATCGTAGGGTACAGGAGCAGTTCTTC	CASSHRRVQEQFF
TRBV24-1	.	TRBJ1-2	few	TGTGCCACCAGTCACGAGGACTATGGCTACACCTTC	CATSHEDYGYTF
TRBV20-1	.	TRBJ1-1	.	TGCAGTGCTAGAGATTGGCGGAGGCAGAACACTGAAGCTTTCTTT	CSARDWRRQNTEAFF
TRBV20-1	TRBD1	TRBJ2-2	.	TGCAGTGCTAAGAGGACAGGGGGCACCGGGGAGCTGTTTTTT	CSAKRTGGTGELFF
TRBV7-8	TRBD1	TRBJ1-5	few	TGTGCCAGCAGCTTACTTGGCCAGGGGGGTCAGCCCCAGCATTTT	CASSLLGQGGQPQHF
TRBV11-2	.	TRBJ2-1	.	TGTGCCAGCAGTAGAGTGGCAGGGGCATACAATGAGCAGTTCTTC	CASSRVAGAYNEQFF
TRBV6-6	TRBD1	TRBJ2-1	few	TGTGCCAGCAGTCCCGACAGGGACAACAATGAGCAGTTCTTC	CASSPDRDNNEQFF
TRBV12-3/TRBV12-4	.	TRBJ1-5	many	TGTGCCAGCACCACTAAACGTTTAGGGGGGGATTTCAATCAGCCCCAGCATTTT	CASTTKRLGGDFNQPQHF
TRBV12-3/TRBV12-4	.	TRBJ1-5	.	TGTGCCAGCAGCCCCTCGGGGGCTAGCAATCAGCCCCAGCATTTT	CASSPSGASNQPQHF
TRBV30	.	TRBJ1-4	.	TGTGCCTGGAGTGTACATCGGAAGGAAAAACTGTTTTTT	CAWSVHRKEKLFF
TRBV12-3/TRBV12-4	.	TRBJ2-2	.	TGTGCCAGCAGCGGGGACCGAGGAAGGAACACCGGGGAGCTGTTTTTT	CASSGDRGRNTGELFF
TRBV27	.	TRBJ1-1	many	TGTGCCAGCAGTTTAAGGGGGGCTGCTGAAGCTTTCTTT	CASSLRGAAEAFF
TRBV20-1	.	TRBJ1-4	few	TGCAGTGCTAGAGGGTGGCGGGAAAATAATGAAAAACTGTTTTTT	CSARGWRENNEKLFF
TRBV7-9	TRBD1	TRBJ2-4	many	TGTGCCAGCAGCTCACTACAGGGGGCCGGGGCCAAAAACATTCAGTACTTC	CASSSLQGAGAKNIQYF
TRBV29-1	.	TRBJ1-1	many	TGCAGCGTGGCGGAACGGTACACTGAAGCTTTCTTT	CSVAERYTEAFF
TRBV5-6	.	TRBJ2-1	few	TGTGCCAGCAGCCTGGGCACCCTGGCTAACAATGAGCAGTTCTTC	CASSLGTLANNEQFF
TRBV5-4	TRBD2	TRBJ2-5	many	TGTGCCAGCAGCCCGGGGGGGCCTGAGACCCAGTACTTC	CASSPGGPETQYF
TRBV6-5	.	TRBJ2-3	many	TGTGCCAGCAGTTACTCGATCCCCCGGGGGGCGCGGGCAGATACGCAGTATTTT	CASSYSIPRGARADTQYF
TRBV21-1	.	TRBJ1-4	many	TGTGCCAGCAGCAAGGACAGGGATGGCGAAAAACTGTTTTTT	CASSKDRDGEKLFF
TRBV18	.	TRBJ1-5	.	TGTGCCAGCTCCCTAAGGGGCGGGAATCAGCCCCAGCATTTT	CASSLRGGNQPQHF
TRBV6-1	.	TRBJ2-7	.	TGTGCCAGCAGTCCTAACCCCGGCAGGGGCTACGAGCAGTACTTC	CASSPNPGRGYEQYF
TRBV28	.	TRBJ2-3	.	TGTGCCAGCAGTTTATCTCCCCACAGGGCCTCTAGCACAGATACGCAGTATTTT	CASSLSPHRASSTDTQYF
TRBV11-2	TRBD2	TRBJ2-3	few	TGTGCCAGCAGCTTCGGCGGGAGGGCCGTAGATACGCAGTATTTT	CASSFGGRAVDTQYF
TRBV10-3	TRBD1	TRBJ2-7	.	TGTGCCATCAGCACAAGGGACAGGGGCAGCGAGCAGTACTTC	CAISTRDRGSEQYF
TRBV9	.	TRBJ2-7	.	TGTGCCAGCAGCGTAGGGGTGAGCTCCTACGAGCAGTACTTC	CASSVGVSSYEQYF
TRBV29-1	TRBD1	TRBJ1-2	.	TGCAGCGTCGAGGGACAGGGCCAAGAGCCTTATGGCTACACCTTC	CSVEGQGQEPYGYTF
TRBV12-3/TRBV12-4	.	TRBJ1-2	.	TGTGCCAGCAGTTTAGCGCCCCGTGGCTGGTCAGGATACACCTTC	CASSLAPRGWSGYTF